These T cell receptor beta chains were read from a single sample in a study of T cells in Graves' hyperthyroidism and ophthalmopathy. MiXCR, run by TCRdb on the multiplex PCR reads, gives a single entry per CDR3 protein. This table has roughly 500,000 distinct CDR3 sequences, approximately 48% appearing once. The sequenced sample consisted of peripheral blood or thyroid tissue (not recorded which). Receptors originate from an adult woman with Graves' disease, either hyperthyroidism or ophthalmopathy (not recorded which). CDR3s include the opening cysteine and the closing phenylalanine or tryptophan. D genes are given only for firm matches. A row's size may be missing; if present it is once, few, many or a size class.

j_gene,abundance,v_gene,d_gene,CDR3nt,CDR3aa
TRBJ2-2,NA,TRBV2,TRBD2,TGTGCCAGCATTAGCGGGAGTCCCGGGGAGCTGTTTTTT,CASISGSPGELFF
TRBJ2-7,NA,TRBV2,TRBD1,TGTGCCAGCAGTTACTCGACAGGGGGCGCGCAGTACTTC,CASSYSTGGAQYF
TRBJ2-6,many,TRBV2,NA,TGTGCCGGCAGCAGGGGCACTGGGGCCAACGTCCTGACTTTC,CAGSRGTGANVLTF
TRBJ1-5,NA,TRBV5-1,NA,TGCGCCAGCAGCTCGGACGGACACCGGTATCAGCCCCAGCATTTT,CASSSDGHRYQPQHF
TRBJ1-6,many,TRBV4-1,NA,TGCGCCAGCAGCCGATCCGGGACGTCATCGAATTCACCCCTCCACTTT,CASSRSGTSSNSPLHF
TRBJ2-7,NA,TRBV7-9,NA,TGTGCCAGCAGCGAATCGCCGGGGCACTACGAGCAGTACTTC,CASSESPGHYEQYF
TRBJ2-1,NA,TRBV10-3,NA,TGTGCCATCAGTGTAGCTGAGGGGATTGTACGGAATGAGCAGTTCTTC,CAISVAEGIVRNEQFF
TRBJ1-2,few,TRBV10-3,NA,TGTGCCATCAGTGAGTCTGCACTCCACTATGGCTACACCTTC,CAISESALHYGYTF
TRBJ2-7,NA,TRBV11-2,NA,TGTGCCAGCAGCTTAATCGGGGGAACCGTCTACGAGCAGTACTTC,CASSLIGGTVYEQYF
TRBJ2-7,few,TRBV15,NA,TGTGCCACCAGCAGAGGAGCGGTGTACGAGCAGTACTTC,CATSRGAVYEQYF
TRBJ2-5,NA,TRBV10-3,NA,TGTGCCATCAGTGAGTCTGTTGGCGGGGAGGCCCAGTACTTC,CAISESVGGEAQYF
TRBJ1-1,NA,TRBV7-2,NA,TGTGCCAGCAGCTTTCGGGGGCATGGCTTCATGAACACTGAAGCTTTCTTT,CASSFRGHGFMNTEAFF
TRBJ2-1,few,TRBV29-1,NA,TGCAGCGTTCCTAAGGGACTTACAACGGGTAATGAGCAGTTCTTC,CSVPKGLTTGNEQFF
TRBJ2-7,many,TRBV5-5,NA,TGTGCCAGCAGCTTGTGGGGGGTCGACGAGCAGTACTTC,CASSLWGVDEQYF
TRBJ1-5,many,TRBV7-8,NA,TGTGCCAGCAGCTTAGCTCGAACACAGCCCCAGCATTTT,CASSLARTQPQHF
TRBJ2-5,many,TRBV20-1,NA,TGCAGCTTAGGGGGAGTCCAAGAGACCCAGTACTTC,CSLGGVQETQYF
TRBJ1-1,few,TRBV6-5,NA,TGTGCCAGCAGCACTTCAAGGGCGGCCTGGGGGCGGAGCACTGAAGCTTTCTTT,CASSTSRAAWGRSTEAFF
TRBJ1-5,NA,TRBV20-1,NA,TGCAGTGCCGAAACAGCTAACAATCAGCCCCAGCATTTT,CSAETANNQPQHF
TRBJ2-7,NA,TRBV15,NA,TGTGCCACCAGCATTATACCCCCGGGCGACGAGCAGTACTTC,CATSIIPPGDEQYF
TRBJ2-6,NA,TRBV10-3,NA,TGTGCCATCAGTGCGCAGGGGAAGGGTTCTGGGGCCAACGTCCTGACTTTC,CAISAQGKGSGANVLTF
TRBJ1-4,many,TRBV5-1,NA,TGCGCCAGCAGCTTTGAGTCGGTTAATGAAAAACTGTTTTTT,CASSFESVNEKLFF
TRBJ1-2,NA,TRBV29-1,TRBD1,TGCAGCGTGGACAGGGGGGAGAACTATGGCTACACCTTC,CSVDRGENYGYTF
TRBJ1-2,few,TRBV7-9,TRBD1,TGTGCCAGCAGTTCGACAGGGGGTCGGTATGGCTACACCTTC,CASSSTGGRYGYTF
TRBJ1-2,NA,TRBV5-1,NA,TGCGCCAGCAGCGGAACCGGGACGAACTATGGCTACACCTTC,CASSGTGTNYGYTF
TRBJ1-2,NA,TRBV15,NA,TGTGCCAGCAGTCCTGTTTCAGGTTTCGCGGGGGGCTACACCTTC,CASSPVSGFAGGYTF
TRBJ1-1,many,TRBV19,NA,TGTGCCAGTTTCCGAGGGGGAAGAGGAATTGAAGCTTTCTTT,CASFRGGRGIEAFF
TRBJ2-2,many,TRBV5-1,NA,TGCGCCAGCAGCGTACAGGGTTCGGGCACCGGGGAGCTGTTTTTT,CASSVQGSGTGELFF
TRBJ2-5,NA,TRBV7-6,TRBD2,TGTGCCAGCAGCCCCGGGGGGGCTCAGCCCCAGTACTTC,CASSPGGAQPQYF
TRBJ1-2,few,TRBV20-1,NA,TGCAGTGCTAGAGGGGGTTTCGATGGCTACACCTTC,CSARGGFDGYTF
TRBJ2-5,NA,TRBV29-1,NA,TGCAGCGTTGAAAAGAGGGAGACCCAGTACTTC,CSVEKRETQYF
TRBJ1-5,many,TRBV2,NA,TGTGCCAGCGGGGCAGGGACGGTCAATCAGCCCCAGCATTTT,CASGAGTVNQPQHF
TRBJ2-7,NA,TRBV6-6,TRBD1,TGTGCCAGCAGTTACTCACCACAGGGGGCATCCTACGAGCAGTACTTC,CASSYSPQGASYEQYF
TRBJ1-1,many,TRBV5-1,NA,TGCGCCAGCAGCTTGGATGGGACGACCGGGACTGAAGCTTTCTTT,CASSLDGTTGTEAFF
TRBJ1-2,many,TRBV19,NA,TGTGCCAGTAGTGGGTCAGGCGGTAAGGATGGCTACACCTTC,CASSGSGGKDGYTF
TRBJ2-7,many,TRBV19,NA,TGTGCCAGTAGTATAGCGACAGCTTCCTACGAGCAGTACTTC,CASSIATASYEQYF
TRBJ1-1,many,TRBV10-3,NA,TGTGCCACAACGTTAGGACAACAGAACACTGAAGCTTTCTTT,CATTLGQQNTEAFF
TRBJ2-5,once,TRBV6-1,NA,TGTGCCAGCAGTTTAAATTTCGGGAGTCCCAAACGGGAGACCCAGTACTTC,CASSLNFGSPKRETQYF
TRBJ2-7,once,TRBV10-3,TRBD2,TGTGCCATCATGGCTAGCGGGAGCGACGAGCAGTACTTC,CAIMASGSDEQYF
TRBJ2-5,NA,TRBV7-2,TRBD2,TGTGCCAGCAGCTTAGCAGCGGGACGGAAGCTGCAAGAGACCCAGTACTTC,CASSLAAGRKLQETQYF
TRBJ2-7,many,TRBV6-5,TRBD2,TGTGCCAGCAGTTACCTGGCGGGAGGGTACGAGCAGTACTTC,CASSYLAGGYEQYF
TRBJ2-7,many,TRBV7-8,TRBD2,TGTGCCAGCAGCATCCGGTTTAGCGGGAGCGAGCAGTACTTC,CASSIRFSGSEQYF
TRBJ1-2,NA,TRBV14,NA,TGTGCCAGCAGCCAAGATCTGGGACGGTACGGCTACACCTTC,CASSQDLGRYGYTF
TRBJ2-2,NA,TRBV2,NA,TGTGCCAGCAGTGTAGTCGAACCAAACACCGGGGAGCTGTTTTTT,CASSVVEPNTGELFF
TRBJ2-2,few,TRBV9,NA,TGTGCCAGCAGCGTAGGTTCTAGCGGGGAGCTGTTTTTT,CASSVGSSGELFF
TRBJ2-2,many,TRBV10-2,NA,TGCGCCAGGGCGGCCAGAGATTCGAACACCGGGGAGCTGTTTTTT,CARAARDSNTGELFF
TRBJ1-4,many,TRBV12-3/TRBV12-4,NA,TGTGCCAGCAGTTTAGACACAGGGAAAGGGGAAAAACTGTTTTTT,CASSLDTGKGEKLFF
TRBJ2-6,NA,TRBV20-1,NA,TGCAGTGCTAGGGCCGGGTCCAACGTCCTGACTTTC,CSARAGSNVLTF
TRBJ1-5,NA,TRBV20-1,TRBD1,TGCAGTGCTAGACCCGGACAGGGTCATCAGCCCCAGCATTTT,CSARPGQGHQPQHF
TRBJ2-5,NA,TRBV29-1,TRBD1,TGCAGCAGCCCGTCCGGGGCAGGGGGAGTGACCCAGTACTTC,CSSPSGAGGVTQYF
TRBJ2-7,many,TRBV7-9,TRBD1,TGTGCCAGCAGCCAAGATGGGACAGGCTCCTACGAGCAGTACTTC,CASSQDGTGSYEQYF
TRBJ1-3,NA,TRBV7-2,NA,TGCGCCAGCGGCGGACATTCCGGAAACACCATATATTTT,CASGGHSGNTIYF
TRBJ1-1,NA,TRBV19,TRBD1,TGTGCCAGTAGTATAGGGACAGGGGACACTGAAGCTTTCTTT,CASSIGTGDTEAFF
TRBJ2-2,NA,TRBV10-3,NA,TGTGCCATCAGTGTATCGGCCGGGGAGCTGTTTTTT,CAISVSAGELFF
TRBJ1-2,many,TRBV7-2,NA,TGTGCCAGCAGCTTAGGACAGACAAGCGGCTATGGCTACACCTTC,CASSLGQTSGYGYTF
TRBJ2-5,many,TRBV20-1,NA,TGCAGTGCTAGAGATCCCAGGGTGAATTTAGAGACCCAGTACTTC,CSARDPRVNLETQYF